This is a list of T cell receptor beta chains from one sample in a study of blood T cell repertoires in COVID-19. Data came from immunoSEQ multiplex PCR; TCRdb stores just in-frame clones and leaves some out. There are under 150,000 clones in the sample; more than 80% occur only once, and approximately 9% lies in the top ten. Sequenced material: peripheral blood. The source of these receptors is a woman older than 75 in a cohort sampled during active or convalescent COVID-19. Each CDR3 is given with its conserved first and last residue. The D gene is left open where the match is weak. Some rows mark clone size as missing; the rest say once, few, many or name a class of expanded clone.

-	TRBV18	TRBJ1-1	-	CASSPIRGFLGTEAFF	TGTGCCAGCTCACCCATACGGGGTTTCCTTGGCACTGAAGCTTTCTTT
-	TRBV6-5	TRBJ1-1	-	CASSYSNPENTEAFF	TGTGCCAGCAGTTACAGTAATCCAGAGAACACTGAAGCTTTCTTT
TRBD1	TRBV3-1/TRBV3-2	TRBJ2-5	-	CASSQDLQGLGETQYF	TGTGCCAGCAGCCAAGATCTACAGGGGTTGGGAGAGACCCAGTACTTC
-	TRBV23-1	TRBJ2-7	-	CASSQSPGTRHYEQYF	TGCGCCAGCAGTCAATCACCCGGGACAAGACACTACGAGCAGTACTTC
TRBD1	TRBV5-1	TRBJ2-6	-	CASSAGTGVTGANVLTF	TGCGCCAGCAGCGCCGGGACAGGGGTTACTGGGGCCAACGTCCTGACTTTC
TRBD1	TRBV6-5	TRBJ2-4	-	CASTAGTGSHIQYF	TGTGCCAGCACAGCGGGGACAGGGTCCCACATTCAGTACTTC
-	TRBV2	TRBJ2-7	-	CASKLGYEQYF	TGTGCCAGCAAACTAGGCTACGAGCAGTACTTC
-	TRBV10-3	TRBJ1-3	-	CAISDPRAGGNTIYF	TGTGCCATCAGTGACCCCAGGGCAGGGGGAAACACCATATATTTT
-	TRBV30	TRBJ2-5	-	CAWSVLIHLTLQETQYF	TGTGCCTGGAGTGTACTGATTCACCTAACCCTTCAAGAGACCCAGTACTTC
TRBD1	TRBV7-2	TRBJ1-4	-	CASSLPGQANEKLFF	TGTGCCAGCAGCTTACCGGGACAGGCTAATGAAAAACTGTTTTTT
TRBD1	TRBV13	TRBJ2-5	-	CASSFNRGTQYF	TGTGCCAGCAGCTTTAACAGGGGGACCCAGTACTTC
-	TRBV30	TRBJ2-3	-	CAWRGQRLVKTDTQYF	TGTGCCTGGAGGGGCCAGAGACTAGTTAAGACCGATACGCAGTATTTT
-	TRBV2	TRBJ2-7	-	CASSDGQGFSSYEQYF	TGTGCCAGCAGTGACGGGCAGGGCTTTAGCTCCTACGAGCAGTACTTC
-	TRBV7-9	TRBJ1-2	-	CASSLGLDYGYTF	TGTGCCAGCAGCTTGGGACTTGACTATGGCTACACCTTC
-	TRBV19	TRBJ2-3	-	CASRKPGESDTQYF	TGTGCCAGTAGGAAGCCGGGGGAGTCAGATACGCAGTATTTT
TRBD2	TRBV9	TRBJ2-5	-	CASSVGGGALETQYF	TGTGCCAGCAGCGTAGGCGGGGGGGCCTTAGAGACCCAGTACTTC
-	TRBV4-2	TRBJ2-3	once	CASSQEGAGGGADTQYF	TGTGCCAGCAGCCAAGAGGGGGCTGGAGGGGGCGCAGATACGCAGTATTTT
-	TRBV15	TRBJ1-2	-	CATSRGIGQSNYGYTF	TGTGCCACCAGCAGGGGGATTGGACAGAGTAACTATGGCTACACCTTC
TRBD1	TRBV12-3/TRBV12-4	TRBJ1-2	-	CASSQQGSYGYTF	TGTGCCAGCAGCCAACAGGGGAGCTATGGCTACACCTTC
TRBD2	TRBV19	TRBJ2-6	-	CASSIDRVLAGSSGANVLTF	TGTGCCAGTAGTATAGACAGGGTACTAGCGGGATCCTCTGGGGCCAACGTCCTGACTTTC
-	TRBV19	TRBJ2-6	-	CASSWSGSGANVLTF	TGTGCCAGTAGTTGGAGTGGAAGTGGGGCCAACGTCCTGACTTTC
TRBD1	TRBV10-3	TRBJ1-2	-	CAISEQWTGYGYTF	TGTGCCATCAGTGAGCAGTGGACAGGCTATGGCTACACCTTC
-	TRBV6-1	TRBJ1-2	-	CASSEVGTGNYGYTF	TGTGCCAGCAGTGAAGTCGGAACAGGAAACTATGGCTACACCTTC
TRBD1	TRBV14	TRBJ1-2	once	CASSPRDRAHGYTF	TGTGCCAGCAGCCCCCGGGACAGGGCTCATGGCTACACCTTC
TRBD1	TRBV7-9	TRBJ1-1	-	CASGKQGARNTEAFF	TGTGCCAGCGGAAAGCAGGGGGCTCGGAACACTGAAGCTTTCTTT
-	TRBV6-5	TRBJ2-2	-	CASDRTNTGELFF	TGTGCCAGCGACAGGACCAACACCGGGGAGCTGTTTTTT
TRBD1	TRBV24-1	TRBJ2-2	-	CATSDASTGIDTGELFF	TGTGCCACCAGTGATGCGTCGACAGGGATTGACACCGGGGAGCTGTTTTTT
-	TRBV15	TRBJ1-2	-	CATGFNRGYTF	TGTGCCACCGGCTTTAATCGTGGCTACACCTTC
-	TRBV5-1	TRBJ2-6	-	CASSPPVEPNVLTF	TGCGCCAGCAGCCCGCCGGTGGAGCCCAACGTCCTGACTTTC
-	TRBV2	TRBJ1-5	-	CASSEEGRWSQPQHF	TGTGCCAGCAGTGAAGAGGGGCGGTGGTCTCAGCCCCAGCATTTT
TRBD1	TRBV7-2	TRBJ2-1	-	CASSLVGTGAYNEQFF	TGTGCCAGCAGCTTAGTAGGGACAGGGGCCTACAATGAGCAGTTCTTC
TRBD2	TRBV5-1	TRBJ2-5	-	CASSLSSGGSQETQYF	TGCGCCAGCAGCTTGTCTAGCGGGGGGTCCCAAGAGACCCAGTACTTC
TRBD1	TRBV28	TRBJ1-2	-	CASSGTGKGDYGYTF	TGTGCCAGCAGTGGGACAGGCAAAGGCGACTATGGCTACACCTTC
TRBD2	TRBV7-8	TRBJ2-1	-	CASSIRLAGTYNEQFF	TGTGCCAGCAGCATCCGACTAGCGGGGACCTACAATGAGCAGTTCTTC
-	TRBV28	TRBJ2-3	-	CASSFPRVGGHTSTDTQYF	TGTGCCAGCAGTTTCCCCAGAGTCGGGGGGCATACTAGCACAGATACGCAGTATTTT
TRBD1	TRBV10-3	TRBJ2-2	-	CAIRQGASDGELFF	TGTGCCATCAGACAGGGGGCCTCTGACGGGGAGCTGTTTTTT
TRBD2	TRBV14	TRBJ2-3	-	CASSQATSGLTDTQYF	TGTGCCAGCAGCCAAGCGACTAGCGGCCTCACAGATACGCAGTATTTT
TRBD1	TRBV4-2	TRBJ2-2	-	CASSDDRGRRTGELFF	TGTGCCAGCAGCGACGACAGGGGGCGCCGAACCGGGGAGCTGTTTTTT
-	TRBV27	TRBJ1-2	few	CASSPRDTNYGYTF	TGTGCCAGCAGTCCCCGGGACACTAACTATGGCTACACCTTC
-	TRBV5-6	TRBJ2-1	-	CASSPTGRGYNEQFF	TGTGCCAGCAGCCCAACAGGCAGGGGCTACAATGAGCAGTTCTTC
TRBD1	TRBV5-1	TRBJ2-3	-	CASSLATGGVADTQYF	TGCGCCAGCAGCTTGGCTACAGGGGGCGTCGCAGATACGCAGTATTTT
TRBD2	TRBV4-1	TRBJ2-2	-	CASSQEAGGVTGELFF	TGCGCCAGCAGCCAAGAAGCGGGGGGAGTCACCGGGGAGCTGTTTTTT
-	TRBV4-3	TRBJ2-5	-	CASSQDGGGGETQYF	TGCGCCAGCAGCCAAGACGGGGGCGGGGGAGAGACCCAGTACTTC
TRBD1	TRBV3-1/TRBV3-2	TRBJ2-5	-	CASSQAAGGAETQYF	TGTGCCAGCAGCCAAGCGGCAGGGGGTGCAGAGACCCAGTACTTC
-	TRBV5-5	TRBJ1-2	-	CASSLAGGVYGYTF	TGTGCCAGCAGCTTGGCGGGGGGCGTCTATGGCTACACCTTC
-	TRBV9	TRBJ1-6	-	CASSVAQNSPLHF	TGTGCCAGCAGCGTAGCTCAGAATTCACCCCTCCACTTT
-	TRBV5-1	TRBJ2-3	few	CASRTRRAKPGDTQYF	TGCGCCAGCCGCACCCGACGGGCGAAGCCAGGGGATACGCAGTATTTT
-	TRBV12-5	TRBJ1-1	-	CASGRVYTEAFF	TGTGCTAGTGGGAGGGTCTACACTGAAGCTTTCTTT
-	TRBV6-5	TRBJ1-4	-	CASSYSGDEKLFF	TGTGCCAGCAGTTACTCAGGGGATGAAAAACTGTTTTTT
-	TRBV19	TRBJ1-1	-	CASTASVQGSKAFF	TGTGCCAGTACGGCGTCCGTGCAGGGCTCGAAGGCTTTCTTT
TRBD1	TRBV6-6	TRBJ2-2	-	CASSYLTGVGTGELFF	TGTGCCAGCAGTTACCTGACAGGGGTGGGCACCGGGGAGCTGTTTTTT
-	TRBV2	TRBJ2-1	-	CASRQGSGTNEQFF	TGTGCCAGCAGGCAAGGTTCCGGGACTAATGAGCAGTTCTTC
TRBD1	TRBV29-1	TRBJ1-2	-	CSARQLGDREFYGYTF	TGCAGCGCCCGGCAGCTGGGGGACAGGGAATTCTATGGCTACACCTTC
TRBD2	TRBV7-2	TRBJ2-1	many	CASSLGGGLYNEQFF	TGTGCCAGCAGCTTGGGGGGGGGATTATACAATGAGCAGTTCTTC
-	TRBV27	TRBJ2-1	-	CASSLYGIHNEQFF	TGTGCCAGCAGTTTATACGGGATCCACAATGAGCAGTTCTTC
TRBD1	TRBV18	TRBJ2-3	-	CASSRDRVPSDTQYF	TGTGCCAGCTCCCGGGACAGGGTCCCTTCAGATACGCAGTATTTT
TRBD1	TRBV7-2	TRBJ1-6	-	CASSIITGGPNSPLHF	TGTGCCAGCAGCATTATAACAGGGGGTCCGAATTCACCCCTCCACTTT